This T cell receptor (beta chain) emerged from a study of cytomegalovirus exposure and HLA in healthy donors. This clone appeared a few times. Both 60 Vbeta primers and 13 Jbeta primers went into the PCR. Produced via immunoSEQ multiplex PCR; TCRdb's table is partial and in-frame only. The sample has some 170,000 clones, 77% seen once. Trimming at V came to 1 base and at J to 3 bases, leaving 2 bases not matched to a gene. This CDR3 comprises 13 residues. The germline V gene encodes CDR1 GTSNPN and CDR2 SVGIG (reference sequence). The sequencing input was PBMCs. This sequence joins TRBV30 and TRBJ1-2; 7 bases agree with TRBD1. The sequence derives from a woman aged 30 to 39 in good health and CMV-seronegative. CDR3 residues: CAWSGDSYYGYTF. CDR3 DNA: TGTGCCTGGAGTGGGGACAGCTACTATGGCTACACCTTC. Full variable domain (outside the CDR3, taken from reference TRBV30 and TRBJ1-2): SQTIHQWPATLVQPVGSPLSLECTVEGTSNPNLYWYRQAAGRGLQLLFYSVGIGQISSEVPQNLSASRPQDRQFILSSKKLLLSDSGFYLCAWSGDSYYGYTFGSGTRLTVV.